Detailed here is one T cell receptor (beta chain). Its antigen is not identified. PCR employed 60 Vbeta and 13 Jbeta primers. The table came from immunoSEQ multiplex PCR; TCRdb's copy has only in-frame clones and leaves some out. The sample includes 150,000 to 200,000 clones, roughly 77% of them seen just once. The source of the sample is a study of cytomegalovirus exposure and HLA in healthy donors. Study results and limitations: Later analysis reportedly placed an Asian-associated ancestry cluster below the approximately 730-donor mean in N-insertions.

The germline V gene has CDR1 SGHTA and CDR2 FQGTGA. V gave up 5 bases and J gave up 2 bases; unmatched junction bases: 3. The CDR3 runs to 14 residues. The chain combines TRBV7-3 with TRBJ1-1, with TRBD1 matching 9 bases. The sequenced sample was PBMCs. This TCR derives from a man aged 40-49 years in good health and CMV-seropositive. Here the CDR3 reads CASSLGQGNTEAFF. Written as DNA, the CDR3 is TGTGCCAGCAGCCTGGGACAGGGTAACACTGAAGCTTTCTTT.